One and the same sample provided the 13 T cell receptor beta chains below, sequenced in a study of CD8 T cells in ankylosing spondylitis. TCRdb independently ran MiXCR on the 5' RACE reads; one entry per CDR3 protein. The profile shows under 200,000 distinct CDR3 sequences, around 10% of them singletons. Sequenced sample: blood, either unsorted or a sorted T cell fraction (not recorded which). These receptors were collected from a male donor with ankylosing spondylitis or in good health (not recorded which).

This clonotype has a handful of counts. This chain links TRBV5-1 with TRBJ2-5; either TRBD1 or TRBD2 may fit D (5 bases each). The germline V gene encodes CDR1 SGHRS and CDR2 YFSETQ. The CDR3 spans 13 residues. Trimming left V 4 bases short and J 2 bases short, with 9 bases between. The CDR3 protein is CASSGGDQETQYF. In DNA form, the CDR3 reads TGCGCCAGCAGCGGGGGAGATCAAGAGACCCAGTACTTC.

This clonotype showed up many times. The rearrangement links TRBV25-1 to TRBJ1-5, with D unresolved. The CDR3 is 14 residues long. Germline CDR1 is MGHDK and CDR2 is SYGVNS. V was cut by 5 bases and J by 0 bases, with 8 bases left in between. CDR3 in amino acids: CASSYGNSNQPQHF. CDR3 nucleotide sequence: TGTGCCAGCAGTTATGGGAATAGCAATCAGCCCCAGCATTTT.

This chain joins TRBV28 and TRBJ2-2; 7 nucleotides line up with TRBD2. The junction had 12 bases not matched to a gene; V was cut back by 8 bases and J by 0 bases. Germline CDR1 MDHEN, CDR2 SYDVKM. The CDR3 spans 17 residues. CDR3 nucleotides: TGTGCCAGCGGGGGGGTTTCGAGTCTGGCGAACACCGGGGAGCTGTTTTTT. Encoded protein: CASGGVSSLANTGELFF.

At least ten counts were recorded for this clonotype. The chain couples TRBV12-3 or TRBV12-4 to TRBJ2-2, with D unresolved. This CDR3 contains 10 residues. Trimming stripped 3 bases from V and 8 bases from J, with 1 base between. For the CDR3, the DNA is TGTGCCAGCAGTTTTGGGGAGCTGTTTTTT. Its translation: CASSFGELFF.

This clonotype came up many times. This chain joins TRBV9 and TRBJ2-7, with a possible D match to TRBD2 (5 bases). Trimming cost V 0 bases and J 0 bases, with 13 bases left between them. CDR1 and CDR2 from the germline V gene are SGDLS and YYNGEE. This CDR3 contains 16 residues. CDR3 sequence: CASSVGTSETSYEQYF. As DNA, the CDR3 is TGTGCCAGCAGCGTAGGCACTAGTGAGACCTCCTACGAGCAGTACTTC.

This clonotype came up many times. The chain is built from TRBV2 and TRBJ2-3, with TRBD2 matching over 9 bases. The CDR3 runs to 15 residues. V trimming: 2 bases; J trimming: 2 bases; junction bases outside the gene matches: 2. Germline-derived CDR1 and CDR2 are SNHLY and FYNNEI. DNA for the CDR3: TGTGCCAGCAGTGAACAGCGGGGGGCCACAGATACGCAGTATTTT. This codes for CASSEQRGATDTQYF. The variable domain in full, with the rest retrieved from reference TRBV2 and TRBJ2-3, is EPEVTQTPSHQVTQMGQEVILRCVPISNHLYFYWYRQILGQKVEFLVSFYNNEISEKSEIFDDQFSVERPDGSNFTLKIRSTKLEDSAMYFCASSEQRGATDTQYFGPGTRLTVL.

There are many counts of this clonotype. The chain employs TRBV6-6 and TRBJ2-7, with TRBD1 as a possible D gene (6 bases). This CDR3 is 12 amino acids long. Germline V lookup: CDR1 MNHNY, CDR2 SVGAGI (reference sequence). V dropped 5 bases and J dropped 1 base, with 6 bases sitting between them. The chain's CDR3 is CASSTGSYEQYF. The CDR3 nucleotides read TGTGCCAGCAGTACAGGGTCCTACGAGCAGTACTTC.

This clonotype was detected many times. V and J are TRBV7-2 and TRBJ2-5; 8 positions agree with TRBD1. Trimming removed 5 bases from V and 4 bases from J; junction bases left unmatched: 6. The CDR3 contains 14 residues. CDR1 SGHTA and CDR2 FQGNSA come from the germline V gene. The CDR3: CASSPGQGGETQYF. As DNA, the CDR3 is TGTGCCAGCAGCCCAGGACAGGGCGGAGAGACCCAGTACTTC. The variable domain in full, completed from reference TRBV7-2 and TRBJ2-5, reads GAGVSQSPSNKVTEKGKDVELRCDPISGHTALYWYRQSLGQGLEFLIYFQGNSAPDKSGLPSDRFSAERTGGSVSTLTIQRTQQEDSAVYLCASSPGQGGETQYFGPGTRLLVL.

This clonotype appeared a few times. The rearrangement joins TRBV3-1 to TRBJ2-3, with D perhaps matching TRBD2 (6 bases). CDR1 LGHDT and CDR2 YNNKEL come from the germline V gene (reference sequence). The CDR3 consists of 16 residues. V was trimmed by 1 base and J by 5 bases, leaving 16 bases between them. CDR3 nucleotide sequence: TGTGCCAGCAGCCAAGGACTAGGTCCCTGGGGAGATACGCAGTATTTT. It codes for CASSQGLGPWGDTQYF.

A remark on this clonotype: A much more abundant neighbour one base away suggests this may be a read error. V gene TRBV6-2 or TRBV6-3 combines with J gene TRBJ1-5, with 11 bases aligning to TRBD1. The CDR3 is made up of 16 amino acids. Germline loops: CDR1 MNHEY, CDR2 SVGEGT. Here the CDR3 reads CATSTRTGGLNQPQHF. CDR3 sequence (DNA): TGTGCCACCAGTACCCGGACAGGGGGCCTTAATCAGCCCCAGCATTTT.

This clonotype appeared a few times. The V gene is TRBV6-5, the J gene TRBJ2-5; possible D gene TRBD2, 5 bases. Per germline, CDR1 MNHEY and CDR2 SVGAGI. The CDR3 has 15 residues. The V gene lost 4 bases and the J gene lost 5 bases, with 17 bases spanning the gap. Written as DNA, the CDR3 is TGTGCCAGCAGTTCCTCACGACTAACTGGGGAGACCCAGTACTTC. Translating gives CASSSSRLTGETQYF.

This clonotype was observed a handful of times. Possible read error: a much larger clone is one base away. V and J are TRBV27 and TRBJ2-1; no clear D gene. V lost 3 bases and J lost 0, with 12 bases in between. CDR3 length: 16 residues. From germline, CDR1 is MNHEY and CDR2 SMNVEV (reference sequence). The CDR3 loop is CASSLGLLSSYNEQFF. The CDR3 DNA reads TGTGCCAGCAGTTTGGGCCTGCTTAGCTCCTACAATGAGCAGTTCTTC.

J is TRBJ1-1 and V is TRBV20-1; 8 bases map to TRBD1. This CDR3 contains 15 residues. Unmatched junction bases numbered 6, after V lost 2 bases and J lost 1 base. Per the germline V gene, CDR1 is DFQATT and CDR2 is SNEGSKA (reference sequence). The DNA for the CDR3 is TGCAGTGCTAGATCGCCGACAGGGGAGAACACTGAAGCTTTCTTT. Translated: CSARSPTGENTEAFF.